What follows are 9 T cell receptor beta chains derived from one specimen sequenced in a study of CXCR3-negative and CXCR3-positive naive CD8 T cells. TRB cDNA was prepared as libraries by UMI-labeled 5' RACE. TCRdb reanalyzed the 5' RACE reads and collapses them to one entry per CDR3 protein, without DNA. This repertoire comprises approximately 100,000 distinct CDR3 sequences; its ten largest clones make up 0.9% to 1.2%. Study-wide findings and caveats: Against CXCR3-negative naive cells, CXCR3-positive naive cells showed more hydrophobic TRB CDR3s.

Antigens for these TCRs are unknown. The sequenced sample was naive CXCR3+ CD8+ T cells from blood. Subset noted: CD45RO-CCR7+CD27+CD95- naive CD8+ T cells expressing CXCR3 (TNR3+). These receptors were collected from a human donor in good health. Some clones in this sample may be carry-over from other donors' samples.

The J gene is TRBJ2-1, the V gene TRBV7-9; TCRdb proposes TRBD2, but this gene call is untestable without DNA. The CDR3 contains 17 residues. The germline V gene encodes CDR1 SEHNR and CDR2 FQNEAQ (reference sequence). CDR3 sequence reads: CASSLPVRASGDNEQFF.

The chain uses TRBV18 and TRBJ2-2; TCRdb returns TRBD1, unconfirmable since there is no DNA. CDR1 and CDR2 from the germline V gene are KGHSH and LQKENI. This CDR3 is built from 16 residues. CDR3 protein: CASSPPGTASTGELFF. The whole variable domain, remainder taken from reference TRBV18 and TRBJ2-2, is NAGVMQNPRHLVRRRGQEARLRCSPMKGHSHVYWYRQLPEEGLKFMVYLQKENIIDESGMPKERFSAEFPKEGPSILRIQQVVRGDSAAYFCASSPPGTASTGELFFGEGSRLTVL.

The rearrangement links TRBV7-2 to TRBJ1-5; TCRdb designates TRBD1, a call that cannot be tested without DNA. The germline V gene encodes CDR1 SGHTA and CDR2 FQGNSA. The CDR3 is made up of 12 amino acids. CDR3 protein: CASLQGALTQHF.

This chain connects TRBV5-4 to TRBJ2-1; TCRdb's D gene call, TRBD2, goes unchecked for lack of DNA. The CDR3 has 16 amino acids. CDR1 SGHNT and CDR2 YYREEE come from the germline V gene (reference sequence). The CDR3 protein is CASSSLPLGLYNEQFF.

The chain is built from TRBV5-1 and TRBJ2-1; TCRdb picks TRBD1, but there is no DNA to check that call. This CDR3 is built from 16 residues. CDR1 is SGHRS and CDR2 is YFSETQ in the germline V gene. CDR3: CASSLEMWGGYNEQFF.

This chain joins TRBV7-9 and TRBJ2-7. Germline V gene lookup returns CDR1 SEHNR and CDR2 FQNEAQ (reference sequence). This CDR3 region has 14 residues. The CDR3 is CASSLESREFEQYF.

The chain couples TRBV29-1 to TRBJ2-7. The CDR3 spans 15 residues. CDR1 and CDR2 from the germline V gene are SQVTM and ANQGSEA. CDR3 in amino acids: CSVEDWEDSSYEQYF.

V gene TRBV12-3 or TRBV12-4 combines with J gene TRBJ1-1; TCRdb lists TRBD1, though no DNA is available to test this call. The CDR3 is made up of 14 amino acids. The CDR3 sequence is CASSFVLMNTEAFF.

This rearrangement joins TRBV7-2 to TRBJ2-7; the TCRdb call, TRBD2, lacks DNA for checking. Germline V CDR1 and CDR2: SGHTA, FQGNSA. The CDR3 has 16 residues. This CDR3 reads CASSQGLAGGSYEQYF.